This T cell receptor (beta chain) emerged from a study of glioma-infiltrating T cells after dendritic cell vaccination. Across the study: Dendritic cell vaccination trial patients had either newly diagnosed or recurrent glioblastoma.

Time point indicated: after dendritic cell vaccination, including at tumor progression/relapse. Only patients with spare fresh-frozen tumor and over two years of follow-up were included. None of the glioblastoma patients had an isocitrate dehydrogenase mutation. Study results and caveats: Longer survival after dendritic cell vaccination followed higher pretreatment TIL content.

This clone was seen a single time. Its antigen is not identified. Produced via immunoSEQ multiplex PCR; TCRdb's table is partial and in-frame only. This sample has 90,000 to 110,000 clones, with roughly 90% found just once. Germline V gene lookup returns CDR1 MNHNY and CDR2 SVGAGI (reference sequence). The CDR3 totals 11 residues. This TCR came from a human donor with glioblastoma. The V gene is TRBV6-6, the J gene TRBJ2-5; D remains ambiguous. The J call may be incorrect, as the DNA end agrees better with TRBJ2-7. The specimen was blood, collected after dendritic cell vaccination. The CDR3 nucleotides are TGTGCCAGCAGCCGCCAATACGAGCAGTACTTC. Its protein product is CASSRQYEQYF.